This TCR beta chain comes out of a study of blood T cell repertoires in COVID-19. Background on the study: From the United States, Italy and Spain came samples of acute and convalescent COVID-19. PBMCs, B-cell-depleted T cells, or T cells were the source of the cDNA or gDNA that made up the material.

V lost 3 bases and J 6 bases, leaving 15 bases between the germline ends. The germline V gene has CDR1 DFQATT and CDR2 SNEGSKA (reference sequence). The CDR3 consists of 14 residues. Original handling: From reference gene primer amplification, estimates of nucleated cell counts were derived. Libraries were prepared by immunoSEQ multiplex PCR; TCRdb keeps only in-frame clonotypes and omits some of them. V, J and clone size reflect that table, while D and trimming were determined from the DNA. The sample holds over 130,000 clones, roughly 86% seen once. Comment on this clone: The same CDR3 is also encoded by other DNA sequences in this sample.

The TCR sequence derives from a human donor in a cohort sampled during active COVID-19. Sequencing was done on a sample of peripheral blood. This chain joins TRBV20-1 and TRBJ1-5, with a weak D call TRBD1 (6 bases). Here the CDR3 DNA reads TGCAGTGCTAGTGGGTGGGGCAGGGGTCAGCCCCAGCATTTT. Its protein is CSASGWGRGQPQHF.